The clone carrying this TCR beta chain has at least ten counts. Its antigen remains unknown. Germline assignment: CDR1 LGHDT and CDR2 YNNKEL (reference sequence). CDR3 size: 8 residues. V gave up 4 bases and J gave up 15 bases, with 4 bases separating them. Using unique molecular identifiers, the investigators prepared the TCRbeta library. TCRdb ran MiXCR on the PCR reads and lists one entry per CDR3 protein. Of hundreds of thousands of distinct CDR3 sequences in the sample, roughly 8.2% were seen once. The data derive from a study of T-cell reconstitution after alpha-beta-depleted transplantation in children. Findings of the study overall: Reportedly, roughly two months post-transplant, alpha-beta T cells arose from several hundred expanded graft clones. Some patients owed their high day-60 TCRbeta diversity to surviving recipient T cells and thymic progenitors. T-cell counts and diversity at one year post-transplant came mainly from newly produced T cells.

The chain is built from TRBV3-1 and TRBJ2-1; D not resolved. Source: PBMCs, mostly from graft donor cells, taken 180 days after TCRalphabeta/CD19-depleted stem cell transplant. The sequence derives from a male patient younger than 18 who had a stem cell transplant for acute lymphoblastic leukemia, so the T cells may come from the graft donor. The CDR3 sequence: CASSLRFF. The CDR3 DNA follows: TGTGCCAGCAGCCTCAGGTTCTTC.